This T cell receptor beta chain was found in a study of blood T cell repertoires in COVID-19. Study summary: The study drew acute and convalescent COVID-19 samples from the United States, Italy and Spain. PBMCs, B-cell-depleted T cells, or T cells were the source of the cDNA or gDNA that made up the material.

Authors' processing steps: Reference gene primer amplification in the assay estimated nucleated cell counts. Method: immunoSEQ multiplex PCR; TCRdb's copy keeps in-frame clones and lacks some. The V and J calls and clone size were taken over from that table, and D and trimming were inferred from the DNA. In the table there are about 200,000 clones, 85% to 90% of which are singletons. Germline-derived CDR1 and CDR2 are SGHTA and FQGNSA. This CDR3 region has 15 residues. Between the trimmed V and J ends, which lost 1 base and 0 bases, there was a span of 7 bases. The TCR sequence derives from a human donor in a cohort sampled during active COVID-19. This sequence joins TRBV7-2 and TRBJ2-4; D ambiguous. Sequencing input: peripheral blood. CDR3 region: CASSLGTEAKNIQYF. CDR3 sequence (DNA): TGTGCCAGCAGCTTAGGTACAGAAGCCAAAAACATTCAGTACTTC. Variable domain in full (rest from reference TRBV7-2 and TRBJ2-4): GAGVSQSPSNKVTEKGKDVELRCDPISGHTALYWYRQSLGQGLEFLIYFQGNSAPDKSGLPSDRFSAERTGGSVSTLTIQRTQQEDSAVYLCASSLGTEAKNIQYFGAGTRLSVL.